This is a list of T cell receptor beta chains from one sample in a study of blood T cells in healthy people across ages. Via MiXCR, TCRdb re-called the 5' RACE reads, giving one row per CDR3 protein. This sample has roughly 900,000 distinct CDR3 sequences, with 29% found just once. Sequenced sample: blood. These receptors came from a woman older than 75 in good health. Each CDR3 is given with its conserved first and last residue. The D gene is left open where the match is weak. Part of the rows lack a size; the others show once, few, many or a class for expanded clones.

>TRBJ1-2|NA|TRBV7-2|few
CASRTTGTHANYGYTF
TGTGCCAGCAGAACTACCGGGACACATGCGAACTATGGCTACACCTTC
>TRBJ1-2|NA|TRBV7-9|NA
CASSLVDYGCTF
TGTGCCAGCAGCTTGGTTGACTATGGCTGCACCTTC
>TRBJ2-3|TRBD2|TRBV14|few
CASSQLQAGGWDTQYF
TGTGCCAGCAGCCAATTGCAAGCGGGGGGATGGGATACGCAGTATTTT
>TRBJ2-3|NA|TRBV7-2|many
CASSSKHLTGTDTQYF
TGTGCCAGCAGCTCCAAACATTTGACAGGCACAGATACGCAGTATTTT
>TRBJ2-3|NA|TRBV10-1|many
CASSGPTDTQYF
TGCGCCAGCAGTGGACCGACAGATACGCAGTATTTT
>TRBJ2-1|NA|TRBV20-1|NA
CSAIRPSSYNEQFF
TGCAGTGCGATCAGACCAAGCTCCTACAATGAGCAGTTCTTC
>TRBJ1-1|NA|TRBV6-2/TRBV6-3|many
CASSLQGPVNTEAFF
TGTGCCAGCAGCCTACAGGGACCCGTTAACACTGAAGCTTTCTTT
>TRBJ2-3|NA|TRBV4-2|NA
CASSVQPYEQYFGAGTRGVDTQYF
NA
>TRBJ2-6|NA|TRBV4-3|many
CASSQDSVSGANVLTF
TGCGCCAGCAGCCAAGATTCCGTCTCTGGGGCCAACGTCCTGACTTTC
>TRBJ2-2|TRBD1|TRBV27|few
CASSLLTGGSAGELFF
TGTGCCAGCAGTTTGTTAACAGGGGGTTCGGCCGGGGAGCTGTTTTTT
>TRBJ1-4|NA|TRBV6-6|many
CASTKGSEFEKLFF
TGTGCCAGCACAAAAGGCTCTGAATTTGAAAAACTGTTTTTT
>TRBJ2-7|TRBD1|TRBV12-3/TRBV12-4|once
CASSFPGQGIHEQYF
TGTGCCAGCAGTTTCCCGGGACAGGGGATCCACGAGCAGTACTTC
>TRBJ2-7|NA|TRBV6-1|NA
CASSEHLQGGYEQYF
TGTGCCAGCAGTGAACATCTCCAGGGAGGTTACGAGCAGTACTTC
>TRBJ1-2|NA|TRBV27|NA
CASSFRFFLGDPRSVNYGYTF
TGTGCCAGCAGTTTTCGATTTTTCCTCGGGGATCCGAGAAGTGTTAACTATGGCTACACCTTC
>TRBJ1-2|NA|TRBV30|NA
CAFRGSGYGYTF
TGTGCCTTCAGGGGATCTGGCTATGGCTACACCTTC
>TRBJ2-5|NA|TRBV12-3/TRBV12-4|few
CASSLQVTEQYF
TGTGCCAGCAGTCTACAGGTAACTGAGCAGTACTTC
>TRBJ2-5|NA|TRBV18|many
CASSPRGEETQYF
TGTGCCAGCTCACCCCGGGGAGAGGAGACCCAGTACTTC
>TRBJ1-1|NA|TRBV6-5|few
CASRAPGSTEAFF
TGTGCCAGCAGGGCTCCCGGGAGTACTGAAGCTTTCTTT
>TRBJ2-3|NA|TRBV25-1|many
CASSNPGLTRTDTQYF
TGTGCCAGCAGTAATCCGGGCCTCACTCGCACAGATACGCAGTATTTT
>TRBJ2-2|TRBD2|TRBV27|few
CASSRGGGRNTGELFF
TGTGCCAGCAGCCGTGGGGGGGGACGTAACACCGGGGAGCTGTTTTTT
>TRBJ2-2|TRBD1|TRBV29-1|NA
CSVEGTGENTGELFF
TGCAGCGTTGAAGGAACAGGGGAGAACACCGGGGAGCTGTTTTTT
>TRBJ1-2|NA|TRBV14|NA
CASSPQQGCYGYTF
TGTGCCAGCAGCCCCCAGCAGGGGTGCTATGGCTACACCTTC
>TRBJ1-5|NA|TRBV7-2|many
CASSFQGNQPQHF
TGTGCCAGCAGCTTCCAGGGCAATCAGCCCCAGCATTTT
>TRBJ2-3|NA|TRBV13|many
CATRRVAGDTQYF
TGTGCCACCCGGAGAGTAGCAGGAGATACGCAGTATTTT
>TRBJ2-3|TRBD2|TRBV12-3/TRBV12-4|many
CASSPQRGSTDTQYF
TGTGCCAGCAGTCCTCAGCGGGGGAGCACAGATACGCAGTATTTT
>TRBJ2-7|TRBD1|TRBV6-1|once
CASSGPTGQGPLSSYEQYF
TGTGCCAGCAGTGGCCCAACGGGACAGGGGCCCCTTAGCTCCTACGAGCAGTACTTC
>TRBJ2-5|NA|TRBV14|many
CASRGGYQETQYF
TGTGCCTCCCGAGGGGGATATCAAGAGACCCAGTACTTC
>TRBJ2-4|NA|TRBV20-1|many
CSASRRLAKNIQYF
TGCAGTGCTAGTCGGAGGTTAGCCAAAAACATTCAGTACTTC
>TRBJ2-5|NA|TRBV12-3/TRBV12-4|few
CASRPTFPQETQYF
TGTGCCAGCAGACCGACTTTCCCTCAAGAGACCCAGTACTTC
>TRBJ2-1|NA|TRBV10-3|NA
CAICAGGAQETQFF
TGTGCCATCTGTGCAGGGGGGGCCCAAGAGACCCAGTTCTTC
>TRBJ2-3|TRBD1|TRBV6-6|many
CASRGTGTDTQYF
TGTGCCAGCAGAGGGACAGGGACAGATACGCAGTATTTT
>TRBJ1-2|NA|TRBV5-1|few
CASSSVAGDGYTF
TGCGCCAGCAGCTCAGTAGCCGGAGATGGCTACACCTTC
>TRBJ2-5|NA|TRBV15|few
CATSREGGAVGTQYF
TGTGCCACCAGCAGAGAAGGGGGGGCAGTGGGGACCCAGTACTTC
>TRBJ1-1|NA|TRBV4-2|NA
CASSQVIGARGAAFF
TGTGCCAGCAGCCAAGTGATCGGGGCCAGGGGCGCGGCTTTCTTT
>TRBJ1-2|TRBD1|TRBV7-2|many
CASSTGQGAKYTF
TGTGCCAGCAGCACGGGACAGGGGGCGAAATACACCTTC
>TRBJ2-1|NA|TRBV19|many
CASRVRGSLDEQFF
TGTGCCAGTAGAGTAAGGGGATCTCTCGATGAGCAGTTCTTC
>TRBJ2-6|TRBD1|TRBV12-3/TRBV12-4|NA
CASGPQGSSGANVRTF
TGTGCCAGCGGGCCACAGGGGTCCTCTGGGGCCAACGTCCGGACTTTC
>TRBJ2-7|NA|TRBV3-1|few
CASSQGSRAYEQYF
TGTGCCAGCAGCCAGGGAAGTCGGGCATACGAGCAGTACTTC
>TRBJ1-5|TRBD1|TRBV6-2/TRBV6-3|many
CASSYDRGGANQPQHF
TGTGCCAGCAGTTACGACAGGGGGGGCGCAAATCAGCCCCAGCATTTT